The clone carrying this TCR beta chain appeared a few times. What it recognizes is unknown. Relapse was seen in all patients after autologous stem cell transplantation, and brentuximab vedotin exposure was variable. The germline V gene encodes CDR1 MNHNS and CDR2 SASEGT. The CDR3 spans 13 residues. V lost 6 bases to trimming and J lost 5 bases, with 13 bases between them. This sample stems from a study of PD-1 blockade in classical Hodgkin lymphoma. TCRdb keeps only in-frame clones here, not all; method: immunoSEQ multiplex PCR. Among around 15,000 clones listed, roughly 84% were seen once. Study-wide findings and caveats: Newly diagnosed and completely responding patients shared comparable baseline diversity. Unlike CD8+ TCR diversity, which did not rise significantly by C4D1, CD4+ TCR diversity did.

This specimen was peripheral blood mononuclear cells (PBMCs), taken before the second cycle of nivolumab. The TCR was taken from a human donor with classical Hodgkin lymphoma. The chain uses TRBV6-1 and TRBJ1-1, with D unclear. CDR3 nucleotide sequence: TGTGCCAGCAGGGATCCGTGGGAGACTGAAGCTTTCTTT. Protein sequence: CASRDPWETEAFF.